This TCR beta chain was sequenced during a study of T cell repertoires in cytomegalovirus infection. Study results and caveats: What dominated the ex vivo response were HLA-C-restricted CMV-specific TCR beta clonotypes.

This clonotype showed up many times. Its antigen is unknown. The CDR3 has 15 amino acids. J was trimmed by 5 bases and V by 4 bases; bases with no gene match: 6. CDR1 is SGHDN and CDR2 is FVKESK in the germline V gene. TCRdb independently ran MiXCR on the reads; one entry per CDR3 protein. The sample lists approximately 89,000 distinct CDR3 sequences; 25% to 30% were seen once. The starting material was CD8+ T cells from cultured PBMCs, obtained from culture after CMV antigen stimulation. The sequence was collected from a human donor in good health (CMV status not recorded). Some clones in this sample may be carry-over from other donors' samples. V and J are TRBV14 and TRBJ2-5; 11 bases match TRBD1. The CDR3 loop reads CASSRGQGAWETQYF. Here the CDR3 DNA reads TGTGCCAGCAGCCGTGGACAGGGGGCCTGGGAGACCCAGTACTTC.